This T cell receptor beta chain derives from a study of blood T cell repertoires in COVID-19. Study details: Samples of COVID-19 (acute and convalescent) were obtained from the United States, Italy and Spain. The cDNA or gDNA used as material had been derived from T cells, B-cell-depleted T cells, or PBMCs.

The V end lost 4 bases, the J end lost 0 bases, and 13 bases lay between the germline ends. Germline V gene sequence: CDR1 MNHNS, CDR2 SASEGT. CDR3 length equals 16 residues. In the original analysis: Counts of nucleated cells, estimated from reference gene primer amplification, were obtained. Clones were sequenced by immunoSEQ multiplex PCR, and TCRdb holds only the in-frame ones, with some missing. V, J and clone size were drawn from that table, and D and trimming were deduced from the DNA. Found here are about 210,000 clones, roughly 88% of them singletons; the top ten hold roughly 1.5%. The specimen sequenced was peripheral blood. The source is a man aged 18 to 29 with active or convalescent COVID-19. The chain links TRBV6-1 to TRBJ1-5; weak D call: TRBD1 (6 bases). The CDR3 region is CASSGMQGYSNQPQHF. CDR3 in DNA: TGTGCCAGCAGTGGAATGCAGGGGTATAGCAATCAGCCCCAGCATTTT.